The 9 T cell receptor beta chains below come from one sample, sequenced in a study of T cell responses to AZD1222 COVID-19 vaccine. Only in-frame clones appear in the TCRdb table, and some are missing; sequencing was by immunoSEQ multiplex PCR. The sample contains roughly 150,000 clones, 80% to 90% of which appear only once. The material sequenced was peripheral blood, taken 28 days after the second AZD1222 dose. Receptors were obtained from an adult who received the AZD1222 COVID-19 vaccine.

This clone has a single count. The chain recombines TRBV4-3 with TRBJ1-2; tentatively, D is TRBD1 (5 bases). The ends were cut back, 0 bases at V and 5 bases at J, with 16 bases in the middle. The germline V gene has CDR1 LGHNA and CDR2 YSLEER. CDR3 size: 16 residues. DNA of the CDR3: TGCGCCAGCAGCCAAGATTTGGGACCCGGGATGTATGGCTACACCTTC. Its translation is CASSQDLGPGMYGYTF.

V is TRBV7-9 and J is TRBJ2-2, with TRBD1 matching 7 bases. The germline V gene has CDR1 SEHNR and CDR2 FQNEAQ (reference sequence). CDR3 length equals 15 residues. The V segment lost 8 bases and the J segment 2 bases; nucleotides outside the gene matches: 8. CDR3 protein: CASGHRGPNTGELFF. In nucleotides, the CDR3 is TGTGCCAGCGGGCACAGGGGCCCTAACACCGGGGAGCTGTTTTTT.

This rearrangement joins TRBV19 to TRBJ2-3, with a weak D call TRBD2 (6 bases). Trimming removed 2 bases from V and 4 bases from J, with 16 bases in between. Germline CDR1 LNHDA, CDR2 SQIVND (reference sequence). CDR3 length equals 16 residues. In DNA, the CDR3 is TGTGCCAGTAGTATACCCCGGGGGAAGGGCGCAGATACGCAGTATTTT. Translating it yields CASSIPRGKGADTQYF.

The chain recombines TRBV18 with TRBJ1-5; 9 positions match TRBD1. CDR3 length: 15 amino acids. V trimming: 6 bases; J trimming: 9 bases; junction bases outside the gene matches: 12. Germline V CDR1 and CDR2: KGHSH, LQKENI. In DNA form, the CDR3 reads TGTGCCAGCTCGCCGAACGACAGGGGGGAGCCGCCCCAGCATTTT. Translated: CASSPNDRGEPPQHF.

The chain carries TRBV6-6 and TRBJ1-2; tentative D call: TRBD1 (5 bases). With 5 bases removed from V and 3 bases from J, the gap between germline ends came to 10 bases. CDR1 and CDR2 (germline): MNHNY, SVGAGI (reference sequence). The CDR3 sequence is 13 residues long. CDR3 nucleotides: TGTGCCAGCAGTGGGGCAGACGACTATGGCTACACCTTC. It encodes CASSGADDYGYTF.

V and J are TRBV20-1 and TRBJ1-1, with unresolved D. The V end lost 3 bases, the J end lost 1 base, and 6 bases lay between the germline ends. This CDR3 is built from 12 residues. Germline V CDR1 and CDR2: DFQATT, SNEGSKA (reference sequence). The CDR3 nucleotides are TGCAGTGCTAGTCACGGGAACACTGAAGCTTTCTTT. Translated: CSASHGNTEAFF.

In its sample, this clone was seen once. The chain employs TRBV9 and TRBJ2-1; D might be TRBD1 or TRBD2, each matching 5 bases. Trimming left V 0 bases short and J 9 bases short, with 13 bases between. Germline CDR1 and CDR2: SGDLS and YYNGEE. The CDR3 has 14 residues. CDR3: CASSVAPPGTEQFF. In DNA, the CDR3 is TGTGCCAGCAGCGTAGCCCCTCCAGGGACTGAGCAGTTCTTC.

V gene TRBV3-1 (or the pseudogene TRBV3-2) combines with J gene TRBJ1-2, with D hard to call. CDR1 LGHDT and CDR2 YNNKEL come from the germline V gene (reference sequence). The germline V and J ends were trimmed by 5 bases and 4 bases, with 20 bases remaining between them. The CDR3 consists of 16 residues. The DNA of the CDR3 is TGTGCCAGCAGCTTTACCCAAACCGGATCTGGCTATGGCTACACCTTC. Translated: CASSFTQTGSGYGYTF.

The chain uses TRBV2 and TRBJ1-5; D unresolved. Germline V gives CDR1 SNHLY, CDR2 FYNNEI. The CDR3 spans 8 residues. V lost 7 bases and J lost 10, with 2 bases in between. The CDR3 coding sequence is TGTGCCAGCAAACCCCAGCATTTT. Protein: CASKPQHF. Combining the CDR3 with reference TRBV2 and TRBJ1-5 gives the whole variable domain EPEVTQTPSHQVTQMGQEVILRCVPISNHLYFYWYRQILGQKVEFLVSFYNNEISEKSEIFDDQFSVERPDGSNFTLKIRSTKLEDSAMYFCASKPQHFGDGTRLSIL.